The TCR beta chain described here comes from a study of T cell responses to AZD1222 COVID-19 vaccine. Study-level findings and limits: Just 6 or 7 AZD1222 recipients were seropositive at baseline. With two AZD1222 doses given, Spike-specific TCR breadth and depth both rose.

With respect to this clone: What it recognizes is unknown.

Method: immunoSEQ multiplex PCR; TCRdb's copy keeps in-frame clones and lacks some. The table shows about 120,000 clones, with around 90% occurring only once. This receptor was taken from an adult in good health. Sequenced material: peripheral blood, taken on day 0 of AZD1222 vaccination.

The CDR3 sequence: CASSLGTTGEAFF. The CDR3, as DNA: TGTGCCAGCTCGCTAGGGACGACGGGGGAAGCTTTCTTT. This chain joins TRBV18 and TRBJ1-1, with D possibly TRBD1 on 5 matching bases. The V gene's germline CDR1 is KGHSH and CDR2 LQKENI. Trimming removed 6 bases from V and 8 bases from J, with 16 bases in between. CDR3 length equals 13 residues.